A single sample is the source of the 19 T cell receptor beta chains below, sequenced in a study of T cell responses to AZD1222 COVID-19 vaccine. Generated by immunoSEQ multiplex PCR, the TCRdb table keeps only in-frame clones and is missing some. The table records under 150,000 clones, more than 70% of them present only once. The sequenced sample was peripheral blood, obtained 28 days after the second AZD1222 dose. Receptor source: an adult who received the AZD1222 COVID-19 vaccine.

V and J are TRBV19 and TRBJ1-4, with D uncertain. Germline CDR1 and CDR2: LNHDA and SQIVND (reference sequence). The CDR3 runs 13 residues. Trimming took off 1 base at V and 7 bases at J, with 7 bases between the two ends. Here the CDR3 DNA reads TGTGCCAGTAGTATAGGGACTGGTGAAAAACTGTTTTTT. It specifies CASSIGTGEKLFF.

The CDR3 nucleotides read TGTGCCAGCAGCTCCCAGTACCAAGAGACCCAGTACTTC. This sequence encodes CASSSQYQETQYF. The V gene is TRBV5-5, the J gene TRBJ2-5; the D is unclear. This CDR3 has 13 amino acids. Germline V lookup: CDR1 SGHKS, CDR2 YYEKEE (reference sequence). V gave up 3 bases and J gave up 0 bases, with 6 bases separating them.

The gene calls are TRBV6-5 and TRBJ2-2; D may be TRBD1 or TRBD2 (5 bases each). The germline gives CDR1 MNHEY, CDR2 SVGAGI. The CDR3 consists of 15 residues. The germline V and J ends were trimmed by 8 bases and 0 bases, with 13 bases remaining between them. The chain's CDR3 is CASHWGTANTGELFF. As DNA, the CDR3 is TGTGCCAGCCACTGGGGGACGGCGAACACCGGGGAGCTGTTTTTT.

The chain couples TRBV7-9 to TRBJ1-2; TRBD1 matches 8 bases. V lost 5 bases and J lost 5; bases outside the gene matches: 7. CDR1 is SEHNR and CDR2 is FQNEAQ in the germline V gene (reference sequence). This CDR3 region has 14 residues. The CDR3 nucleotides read TGTGCCAGCAGCCTAGGGACAGGTTTTTATGGCTACACCTTC. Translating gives CASSLGTGFYGYTF.

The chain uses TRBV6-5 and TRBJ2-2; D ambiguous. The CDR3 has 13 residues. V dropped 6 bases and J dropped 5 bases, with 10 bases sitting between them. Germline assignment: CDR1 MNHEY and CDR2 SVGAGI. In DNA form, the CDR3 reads TGTGCCAGCAGGCGTGAGGTAACCGGGGAGCTGTTTTTT. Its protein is CASRREVTGELFF.

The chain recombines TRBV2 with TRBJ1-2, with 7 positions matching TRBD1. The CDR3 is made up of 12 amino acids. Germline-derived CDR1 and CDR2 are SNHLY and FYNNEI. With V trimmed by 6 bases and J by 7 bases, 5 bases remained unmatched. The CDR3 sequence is CASRTTGSGYTF. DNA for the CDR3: TGTGCCAGCAGGACGACAGGGTCTGGCTACACCTTC. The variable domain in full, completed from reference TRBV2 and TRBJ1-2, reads EPEVTQTPSHQVTQMGQEVILRCVPISNHLYFYWYRQILGQKVEFLVSFYNNEISEKSEIFDDQFSVERPDGSNFTLKIRSTKLEDSAMYFCASRTTGSGYTFGSGTRLTVV.

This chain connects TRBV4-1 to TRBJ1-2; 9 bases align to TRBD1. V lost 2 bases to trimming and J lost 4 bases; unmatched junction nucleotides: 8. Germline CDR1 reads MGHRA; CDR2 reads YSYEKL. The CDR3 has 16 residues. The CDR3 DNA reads TGCGCCAGCAGCCAAATTGGACAGGGGAACATCTATGGCTACACCTTC. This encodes CASSQIGQGNIYGYTF.

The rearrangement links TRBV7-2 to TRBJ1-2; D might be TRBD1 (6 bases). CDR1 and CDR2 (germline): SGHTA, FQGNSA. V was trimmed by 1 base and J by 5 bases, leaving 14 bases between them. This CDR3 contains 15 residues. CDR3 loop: CASSLDSSGVYGYTF. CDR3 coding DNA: TGTGCCAGCAGCTTAGACAGCTCAGGGGTATATGGCTACACCTTC.

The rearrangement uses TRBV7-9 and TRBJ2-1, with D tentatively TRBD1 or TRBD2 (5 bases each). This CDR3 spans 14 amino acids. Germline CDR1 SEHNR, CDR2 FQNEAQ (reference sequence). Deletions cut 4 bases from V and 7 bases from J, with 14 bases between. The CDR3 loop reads CASSSPQGGNEQFF. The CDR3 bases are TGTGCCAGCAGCTCCCCCCAGGGCGGGAATGAGCAGTTCTTC.

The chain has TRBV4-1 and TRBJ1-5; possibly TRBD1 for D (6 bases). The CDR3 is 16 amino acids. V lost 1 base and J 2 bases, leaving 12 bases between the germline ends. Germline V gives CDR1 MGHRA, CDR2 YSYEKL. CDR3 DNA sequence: TGCGCCAGCAGCCAAGTTTGGGGGCGCGGCAATCAGCCCCAGCATTTT. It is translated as CASSQVWGRGNQPQHF.

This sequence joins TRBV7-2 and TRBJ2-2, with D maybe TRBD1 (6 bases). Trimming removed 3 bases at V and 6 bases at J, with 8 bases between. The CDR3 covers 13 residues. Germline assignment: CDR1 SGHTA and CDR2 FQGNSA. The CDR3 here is CASSFTGSGELFF. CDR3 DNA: TGTGCCAGCAGCTTCACAGGGTCCGGGGAGCTGTTTTTT. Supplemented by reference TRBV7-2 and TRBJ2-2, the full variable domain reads GAGVSQSPSNKVTEKGKDVELRCDPISGHTALYWYRQSLGQGLEFLIYFQGNSAPDKSGLPSDRFSAERTGGSVSTLTIQRTQQEDSAVYLCASSFTGSGELFFGEGSRLTVL.

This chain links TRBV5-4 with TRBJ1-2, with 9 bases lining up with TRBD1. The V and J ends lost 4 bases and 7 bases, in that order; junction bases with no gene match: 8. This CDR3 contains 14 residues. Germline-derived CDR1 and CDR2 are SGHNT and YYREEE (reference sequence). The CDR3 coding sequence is TGTGCCAGCAGCATGGGACAGGGTATCTCTGGCTACACCTTC. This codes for CASSMGQGISGYTF. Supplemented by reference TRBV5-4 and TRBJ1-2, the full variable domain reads ETGVTQSPTHLIKTRGQQVTLRCSSQSGHNTVSWYQQALGQGPQFIFQYYREEENGRGNFPPRFSGLQFPNYSSELNVNALELDDSALYLCASSMGQGISGYTFGSGTRLTVV.

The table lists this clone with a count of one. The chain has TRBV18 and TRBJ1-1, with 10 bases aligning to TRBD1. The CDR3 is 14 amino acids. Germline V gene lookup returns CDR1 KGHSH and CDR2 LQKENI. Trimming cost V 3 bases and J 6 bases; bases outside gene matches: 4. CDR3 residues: CASSPAGTGAEAFF. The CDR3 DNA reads TGTGCCAGCTCACCCGCCGGGACAGGGGCTGAAGCTTTCTTT. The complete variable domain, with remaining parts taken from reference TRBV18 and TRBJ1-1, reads NAGVMQNPRHLVRRRGQEARLRCSPMKGHSHVYWYRQLPEEGLKFMVYLQKENIIDESGMPKERFSAEFPKEGPSILRIQQVVRGDSAAYFCASSPAGTGAEAFFGQGTRLTVV.

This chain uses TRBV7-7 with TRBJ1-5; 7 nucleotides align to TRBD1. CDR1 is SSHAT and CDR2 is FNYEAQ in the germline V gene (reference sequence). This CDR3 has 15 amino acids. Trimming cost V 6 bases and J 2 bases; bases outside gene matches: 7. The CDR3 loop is CASRAAGGGNQPQHF. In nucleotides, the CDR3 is TGTGCCAGCAGGGCGGCAGGGGGTGGCAATCAGCCCCAGCATTTT.

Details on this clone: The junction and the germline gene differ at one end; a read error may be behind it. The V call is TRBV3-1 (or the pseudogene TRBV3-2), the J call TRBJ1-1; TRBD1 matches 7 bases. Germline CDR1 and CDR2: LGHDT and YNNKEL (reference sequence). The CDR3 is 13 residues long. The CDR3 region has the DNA TGTGCCAGCCGCCAGGGGGGTGGCACTGAAGCTTTCTTT. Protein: CASRQGGGTEAFF.

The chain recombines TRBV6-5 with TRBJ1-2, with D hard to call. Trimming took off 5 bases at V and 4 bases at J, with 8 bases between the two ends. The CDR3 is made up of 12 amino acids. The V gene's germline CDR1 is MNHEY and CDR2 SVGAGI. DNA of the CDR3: TGTGCCAGCAGTAATATACTCTATGGCTACACCTTC. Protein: CASSNILYGYTF.

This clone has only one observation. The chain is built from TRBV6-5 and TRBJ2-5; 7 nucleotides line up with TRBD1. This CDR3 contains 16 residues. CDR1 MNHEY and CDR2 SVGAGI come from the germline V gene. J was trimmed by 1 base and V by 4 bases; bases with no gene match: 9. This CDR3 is CASSSRPGTVQETQYF. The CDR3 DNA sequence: TGTGCCAGCAGTTCCCGTCCCGGGACAGTCCAAGAGACCCAGTACTTC.

In nucleotides, the CDR3 is TGTGCCAGCAGCCAAGGAGGTGAAGCTTTCTTT. Translating it yields CASSQGGEAFF. The chain carries TRBV3-1 (or the pseudogene TRBV3-2) and TRBJ1-1; D uncertain. This CDR3 spans 11 amino acids. Germline V gene data show CDR1 as LGHDT and CDR2 as YNNKEL (reference sequence). V lost 1 base and J 7 bases, leaving 4 bases between the germline ends.

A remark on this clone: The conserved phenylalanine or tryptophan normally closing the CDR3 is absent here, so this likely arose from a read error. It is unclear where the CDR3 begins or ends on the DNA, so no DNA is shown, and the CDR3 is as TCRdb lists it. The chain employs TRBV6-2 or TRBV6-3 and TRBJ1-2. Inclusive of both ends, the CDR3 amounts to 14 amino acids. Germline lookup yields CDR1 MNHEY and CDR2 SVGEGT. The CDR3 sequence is CASSSDRLTPGRWS.